The 27 T cell receptor beta chains below were found in one sample sequenced in a study of T cells after posttransplantation cyclophosphamide. Sequenced by immunoSEQ multiplex PCR; TCRdb stores in-frame clones only, minus some. The table includes 35,000 to 45,000 clones, about three quarters detected once. Treatment was busulfan-fludarabine conditioning, a marrow graft, and cyclophosphamide on days +3 and +4. The material sequenced was CD4+ T cells sorted from blood, taken around 2,000 days after a stem cell transplant with posttransplant cyclophosphamide. The receptors shown here come from a female patient aged 35 to 55 who received an allogeneic stem cell transplant from a related donor, was CMV-positive, and had no GVHD. The T cells may come from the graft donor.

V and J are TRBV6-1 and TRBJ2-2; D is unclear. Germline V CDR1 and CDR2: MNHNS, SASEGT. The germline V and J ends were trimmed by 2 bases and 0 bases, with 7 bases remaining between them. This CDR3 is 15 amino acids long. The CDR3 DNA reads TGTGCCAGCAGTGAAAGAGTTGCGAACACCGGGGAGCTGTTTTTT. This gives the protein CASSERVANTGELFF.

DNA for the CDR3: TGTGCCAGCAGCAGAGACGGTCCGAATCAGGACACTGAAGCTTTCTTT. It is translated as CASSRDGPNQDTEAFF. The chain is built from TRBV21-1 and TRBJ1-1; the D call in the table, TRBD1, was not verified against the DNA. TRBV21-1 constitutes a pseudogene. This CDR3 spans 16 amino acids.

V and J are TRBV19 and TRBJ2-3, with D possibly TRBD2 on 5 matching bases. CDR1 LNHDA and CDR2 SQIVND come from the germline V gene (reference sequence). The CDR3 is 16 residues long. Trimming stripped 3 bases from V and 0 bases from J, with 13 bases between. CDR3 loop: CASSILTPGSTDTQYF. The DNA for the CDR3 is TGTGCCAGTAGTATCTTAACACCGGGGAGCACAGATACGCAGTATTTT.

The genes are TRBV19 and TRBJ1-4, with D hard to call. Trimming shortened V by 0 bases and J by 4 bases, and 9 bases separated the two germline ends. The germline gives CDR1 LNHDA, CDR2 SQIVND (reference sequence). The CDR3 has 15 amino acids. The CDR3 DNA follows: TGTGCCAGTAGTATAGACGGCGGAATTAATGAAAAACTGTTTTTT. It translates to CASSIDGGINEKLFF.

Only one count was recorded for this clone. The chain recombines TRBV19 with TRBJ1-5; possible D gene TRBD1, 6 bases. This CDR3 is built from 15 residues. Germline loops: CDR1 LNHDA, CDR2 SQIVND (reference sequence). V lost 1 base and J lost 4, with 11 bases in between. The CDR3 DNA reads as TGTGCCAGTAGTATAGCAGGGGCTGGGAATCAGCCCCAGCATTTT. Its translation is CASSIAGAGNQPQHF. Filled out from reference TRBV19 and TRBJ1-5, the complete variable domain reads DGGITQSPKYLFRKEGQNVTLSCEQNLNHDAMYWYRQDPGQGLRLIYYSQIVNDFQKGDIAEGYSVSREKKESFPLTVTSAQKNPTAFYLCASSIAGAGNQPQHFGDGTRLSIL.

The genes are TRBV6-1 and TRBJ1-2; the D gene is possibly TRBD1 (5 bases). V was trimmed by 5 bases and J by 6 bases, leaving 16 bases between them. The CDR3 consists of 14 residues. Germline CDR1 and CDR2: MNHNS and SASEGT. CDR3 in DNA: TGTGCCAGCAGTTCAACCCAGGGTCCCCATGGCTACACCTTC. As protein: CASSSTQGPHGYTF.

This chain connects TRBV19 to TRBJ2-7; 9 nucleotides agree with TRBD1. The germline gives CDR1 LNHDA, CDR2 SQIVND (reference sequence). The CDR3 totals 14 residues. V trimming: 3 bases; J trimming: 3 bases; junction bases outside the gene matches: 3. In DNA form, the CDR3 reads TGTGCCAGTAGTATGAAGGGACAGGGCTACGAGCAGTACTTC. Protein: CASSMKGQGYEQYF.

The V call is TRBV5-1, the J call TRBJ2-5; D remains unclear. V shed 3 bases and J shed 0 bases, with 12 bases lying between them. This CDR3 contains 15 residues. Germline V lookup: CDR1 SGHRS, CDR2 YFSETQ. The CDR3 nucleotides are TGCGCCAGCAGCTCGGATCGAGGAAACCAAGAGACCCAGTACTTC. It yields the protein CASSSDRGNQETQYF. The full variable domain, its missing parts supplied by reference TRBV5-1 and TRBJ2-5, is KAGVTQTPRYLIKTRGQQVTLSCSPISGHRSVSWYQQTPGQGLQFLFEYFSETQRNKGNFPGRFSGRQFSNSRSEMNVSTLELGDSALYLCASSSDRGNQETQYFGPGTRLLVL.

This rearrangement joins TRBV9 to TRBJ2-7, with D unresolved. V was shortened by 4 bases and J by 1 base, with 15 bases between the two germline ends. CDR1 is SGDLS, CDR2 YYNGEE, per germline. The CDR3 loop spans 15 amino acids. In nucleotides, the CDR3 is TGTGCCAGCAGCCCTGACTTAAGCCCGTCCTACGAGCAGTACTTC. Translation: CASSPDLSPSYEQYF.

This clone was picked up one time. Here the CDR3 reads CASSPDRSYEQYF. The CDR3 DNA is TGTGCCAGCTCACCAGACAGGAGCTACGAGCAGTACTTC. This sequence joins TRBV18 and TRBJ2-7, with D maybe TRBD1 (6 bases). This CDR3 is built from 13 residues. The V and J ends lost 2 bases and 3 bases respectively, with 8 bases between them. The germline gives CDR1 KGHSH, CDR2 LQKENI. The entire variable domain, with the rest obtained from reference TRBV18 and TRBJ2-7, is as follows: NAGVMQNPRHLVRRRGQEARLRCSPMKGHSHVYWYRQLPEEGLKFMVYLQKENIIDESGMPKERFSAEFPKEGPSILRIQQVVRGDSAAYFCASSPDRSYEQYFGPGTRLTVT.

J is TRBJ2-3 and V is TRBV2; no firm D call. The CDR3 loop spans 12 amino acids. Germline V gene lookup returns CDR1 SNHLY and CDR2 FYNNEI. Trimming cost V 1 base and J 4 bases, with 3 bases left between them. In DNA, the CDR3 is TGTGCCAGCAGTGAAGGCGCAGATACGCAGTATTTT. As protein: CASSEGADTQYF. Looking up the rest from reference TRBV2 and TRBJ2-3 gives the full variable domain: EPEVTQTPSHQVTQMGQEVILRCVPISNHLYFYWYRQILGQKVEFLVSFYNNEISEKSEIFDDQFSVERPDGSNFTLKIRSTKLEDSAMYFCASSEGADTQYFGPGTRLTVL.

This chain uses TRBV5-1 with TRBJ1-6; D is undetermined. The ends were cut back, 2 bases at V and 9 bases at J, with 12 bases in the middle. The V gene's germline CDR1 is SGHRS and CDR2 YFSETQ. This CDR3 is built from 14 residues. CDR3 coding DNA: TGCGCCAGCAGCTTATGGGAGGAACGTTCACCCCTCCACTTT. This codes for CASSLWEERSPLHF.

The gene calls are TRBV6-6 and TRBJ2-1, with D possibly matching TRBD1 (6 bases). The CDR3 length is 15 residues. The germline V gene encodes CDR1 MNHNY and CDR2 SVGAGI (reference sequence). V was clipped by 2 bases and J by 6 bases, with 14 bases between them. The CDR3 spells CASSYARGLSNEQFF. The CDR3 nucleotides read TGTGCCAGCAGTTACGCCAGGGGATTGTCCAATGAGCAGTTCTTC.

The chain has TRBV11-2 and TRBJ2-7; 9 nucleotides align to TRBD2. The V gene end was trimmed by 5 bases and the J gene end by 0 bases; junction bases not matched to a gene: 8. The CDR3 has 16 amino acids. Per the germline V gene, CDR1 is SGHAT and CDR2 is FQNNGV. The DNA for the CDR3 is TGTGCCAGCAGCCCTATAGCGGGGGACAACTCCTACGAGCAGTACTTC. This sequence encodes CASSPIAGDNSYEQYF. Supplemented by reference TRBV11-2 and TRBJ2-7, the full variable domain reads EAGVAQSPRYKIIEKRQSVAFWCNPISGHATLYWYQQILGQGPKLLIQFQNNGVVDDSQLPKDRFSAERLKGVDSTLKIQPAKLEDSAVYLCASSPIAGDNSYEQYFGPGTRLTVT.

Worth noting for this clone: This specimen includes other DNA sequences encoding the same CDR3. The V gene is TRBV7-3, the J gene TRBJ2-3, with D tentatively TRBD2 (5 bases). Trimming left V 4 bases short and J 3 bases short, with 14 bases between. Per the germline V gene, CDR1 is SGHTA and CDR2 is FQGTGA. The CDR3 extends over 15 amino acids. The CDR3 loop reads CASSSTGSFTDTQYF. In nucleotides, the CDR3 is TGTGCCAGCAGCTCGACGGGATCTTTTACAGATACGCAGTATTTT.

This clone turned up a few times. This sequence joins TRBV6-5 and TRBJ1-6; tentative D call: TRBD1 (5 bases). This CDR3 is built from 12 residues. CDR1 and CDR2 from the germline V gene are MNHEY and SVGAGI. V gave up 4 bases and J gave up 8 bases, with 6 bases separating them. The CDR3 coding sequence is TGTGCCAGCAGTTTCAGGGATTCACCCCTCCACTTT. This encodes CASSFRDSPLHF.

This clone was detected only a few times. This chain connects TRBV19 to TRBJ1-4; D is ambiguous. CDR3 size: 13 residues. Germline values: CDR1 LNHDA, CDR2 SQIVND (reference sequence). Trimming took 7 bases from V and 8 from J, leaving 14 bases between them. The CDR3 is CASNQPTREKLFF. The CDR3 bases are TGTGCCAGTAACCAGCCCACGAGGGAAAAACTGTTTTTT.

The gene calls are TRBV13 and TRBJ2-5; perhaps TRBD1 as D (5 bases). The J call could be wrong; TRBJ2-7 is a better fit for the DNA end. Germline lookup yields CDR1 PRHDT and CDR2 FYEKMQ (reference sequence). This CDR3 region has 13 residues. CDR3 in DNA: TGTGCCAGCAGCCTGGACAACACCTACGAGCAGTACTTC. It yields the protein CASSLDNTYEQYF.

The rearrangement joins TRBV11-2 to TRBJ1-1; TRBD1 matches at 7 bases. The germline V gene has CDR1 SGHAT and CDR2 FQNNGV. The ends lost 3 bases at V and 9 bases at J; junction bases unmatched: 19. The CDR3 length is 17 residues. CDR3 in amino acids: CASSFGQLGWDRGQAFF. The CDR3 DNA reads as TGTGCCAGCAGCTTCGGGCAGCTTGGGTGGGACAGAGGGCAAGCTTTCTTT.

This CDR3 reads CASSQIATSSYEQYF. The CDR3 DNA is TGTGCCAGCAGTCAAATAGCGACTAGCTCCTACGAGCAGTACTTC. The chain links TRBV6-5 to TRBJ2-7; D is perhaps TRBD2 (6 bases). V shed 5 bases and J shed 0 bases, with 14 bases lying between them. The CDR3 has 15 amino acids. Germline V gives CDR1 MNHEY, CDR2 SVGAGI.

V usage is TRBV5-4 and J usage is TRBJ2-1; 10 positions match TRBD2. The germline CDR1 and CDR2 sequences are SGHNT and YYREEE (reference sequence). Trimming at V came to 3 bases and at J to 4 bases, leaving 4 bases not matched to a gene. The CDR3 covers 15 residues. The CDR3 sequence is CASSSSGGDYNEQFF. CDR3 DNA sequence: TGTGCCAGCAGCTCCAGCGGGGGGGATTACAATGAGCAGTTCTTC.

The genes are TRBV10-3 and TRBJ2-5, with 15 bases that match TRBD2. Germline CDR1 ENHRY, CDR2 SYGVKD. CDR3 length: 15 residues. Trimming took 10 bases from V and 5 from J; bases not matched to a gene: 8. DNA of the CDR3: TGTGCCACGGGACTAGCGGGGGGTGGTGCGGAGACCCAGTACTTC. As protein: CATGLAGGGAETQYF.

This clone has more than one count but fewer than ten. This chain joins TRBV2 and TRBJ1-2; tentative D call: TRBD1 (5 bases). V dropped 4 bases and J dropped 4 bases, with 10 bases sitting between them. Germline assignment: CDR1 SNHLY and CDR2 FYNNEI. This CDR3 is built from 13 residues. CDR3 region: CASSAREGYGYTF. The CDR3 DNA sequence: TGTGCCAGCAGTGCCAGGGAGGGCTATGGCTACACCTTC.

This clone occurred a few times. This rearrangement joins TRBV6-1 to TRBJ1-5, with TRBD1 matching over 9 bases. Per the germline V gene, CDR1 is MNHNS and CDR2 is SASEGT. The CDR3 has 15 residues. Losses at the gene ends were 5 bases for V and 2 bases for J; bases not matched to a gene: 4. As DNA, the CDR3 is TGTGCCAGCAGTTCCCGGGACAGGGGCAATCAGCCCCAGCATTTT. It specifies CASSSRDRGNQPQHF.

The chain combines TRBV4-3 with TRBJ2-1; 7 bases are shared with TRBD2. The germline gives CDR1 LGHNA, CDR2 YSLEER. This CDR3 is 16 amino acids long. Germline trimming cut 0 bases from V and 4 bases from J; bases unmatched to any gene: 6. In DNA, the CDR3 is TGCGCCAGCAGCCAAGATCACGGGGGGAATTACAATGAGCAGTTCTTC. Protein: CASSQDHGGNYNEQFF.

This clone was recorded a few times. CDR3 sequence (DNA): TGTGCCAGCAGCCGGCGGGCAGCTGAAGCTTTCTTT. As protein: CASSRRAAEAFF. The J gene is TRBJ1-1, the V gene TRBV7-2; D gene ambiguous. V gave up 5 bases and J gave up 6 bases, with 10 bases separating them. From germline, CDR1 is SGHTA and CDR2 FQGNSA. The CDR3 length is 12 residues.

The chain employs TRBV23-1 and TRBJ2-7; TRBD1 matches 9 bases. TRBV23-1 carries the ORF label, with uncertain function. CDR3 length equals 18 residues. Germline trimming cut 2 bases from V and 4 bases from J; bases unmatched to any gene: 15. The CDR3 loop reads CASSQQTIGGTGLYEQYF. CDR3 nucleotide sequence: TGCGCCAGCAGTCAACAAACAATCGGCGGGACAGGGTTATACGAGCAGTACTTC.